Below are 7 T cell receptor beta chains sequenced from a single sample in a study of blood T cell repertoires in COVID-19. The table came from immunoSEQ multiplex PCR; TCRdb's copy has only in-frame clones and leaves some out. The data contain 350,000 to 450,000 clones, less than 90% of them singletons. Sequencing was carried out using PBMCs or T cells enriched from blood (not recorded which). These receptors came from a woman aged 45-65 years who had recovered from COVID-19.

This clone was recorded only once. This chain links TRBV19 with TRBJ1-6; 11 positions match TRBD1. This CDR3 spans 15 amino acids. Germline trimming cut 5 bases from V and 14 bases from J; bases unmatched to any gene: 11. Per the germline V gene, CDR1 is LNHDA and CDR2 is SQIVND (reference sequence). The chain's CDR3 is CASSARDRGLGALHF. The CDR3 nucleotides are TGTGCCAGTAGTGCCCGGGACAGGGGGTTGGGGGCCCTCCACTTT.

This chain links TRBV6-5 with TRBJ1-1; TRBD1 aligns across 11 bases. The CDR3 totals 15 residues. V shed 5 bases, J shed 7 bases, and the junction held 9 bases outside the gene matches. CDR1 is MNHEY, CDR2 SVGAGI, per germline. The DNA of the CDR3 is TGTGCCAGCAGTAACCCTGGACAGGGGGCGTTTGAAGCTTTCTTT. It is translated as CASSNPGQGAFEAFF.

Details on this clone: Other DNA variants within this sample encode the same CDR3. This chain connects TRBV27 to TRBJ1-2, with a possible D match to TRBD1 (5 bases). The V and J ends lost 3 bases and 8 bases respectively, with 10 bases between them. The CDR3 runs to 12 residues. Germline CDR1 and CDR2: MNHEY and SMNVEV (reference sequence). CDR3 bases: TGTGCCAGCAGTTTGGCGGGGGTCGGCTACACCTTC. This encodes CASSLAGVGYTF.

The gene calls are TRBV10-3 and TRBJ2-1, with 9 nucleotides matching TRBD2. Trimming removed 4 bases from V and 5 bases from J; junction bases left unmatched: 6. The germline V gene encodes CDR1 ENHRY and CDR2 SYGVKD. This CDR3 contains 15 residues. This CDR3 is CAISGWASGDNEQFF. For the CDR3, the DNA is TGTGCCATCAGTGGGTGGGCTAGCGGGGACAATGAGCAGTTCTTC.

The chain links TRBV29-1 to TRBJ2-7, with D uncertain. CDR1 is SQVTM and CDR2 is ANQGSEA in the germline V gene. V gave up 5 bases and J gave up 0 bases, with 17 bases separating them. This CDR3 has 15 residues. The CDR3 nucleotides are TGCAGCGTTCGTGGTGGTGAGAGAGGCTCCTACGAGCAGTACTTC. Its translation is CSVRGGERGSYEQYF.

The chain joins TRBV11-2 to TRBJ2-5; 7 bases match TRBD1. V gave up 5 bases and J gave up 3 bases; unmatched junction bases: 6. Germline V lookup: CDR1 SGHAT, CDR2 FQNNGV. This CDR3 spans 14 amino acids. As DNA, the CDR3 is TGTGCCAGCAGCATAACAGGGGCCAAAGAGACCCAGTACTTC. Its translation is CASSITGAKETQYF.

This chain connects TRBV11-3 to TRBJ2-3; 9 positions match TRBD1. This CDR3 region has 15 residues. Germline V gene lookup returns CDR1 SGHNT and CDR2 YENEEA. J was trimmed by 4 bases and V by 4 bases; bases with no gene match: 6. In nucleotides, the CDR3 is TGTGCCAGCAGCTCTTCGGACAGGGGTGCAGATACGCAGTATTTT. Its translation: CASSSSDRGADTQYF.